The T cell receptor (beta chain) under discussion was sequenced for a study of CD8 T cells in acute hepatitis C reinfection (dated by TCRdb to the early 2020s). Context from the whole study: Both during acute infection and after viral clearance, the study profiled the TCRbeta repertoire of CD8+ T cells that were specific for the HCV NS3-1073 epitope. A few spontaneous resolvers provided paired acute and follow-up samples.

The FACS-sorted cells had their genomic DNA extracted, and the commercial immunoSEQ service was used to sequence the TCRbeta chains. Concerning the study's data processing: The repertoire data were analyzed using ImmunoSEQ Analyzer software v3.0 and R v3.5.1. Only productive rearrangements were analyzed, because any sequences with stop codons or out-of-frame rearrangements were filtered out. Simpson diversity, Shannon entropy, CDR3 length and nucleotide addition metrics were supplied by the sequencing provider. Clonotypes were grouped by frequency as dominant, sub-dominant, low or lowest abundance, and most analyses excluded clonotypes below 0.1%. A CDR3 amino acid clonotype was designated public if detected in at least two subjects at a cumulative frequency of at least 0.5%. The table comes from immuneACCESS by way of TCRdb, which keeps in-frame sequences with V and J called. Part of the clones is missing from these tables; in studies checked, under half for an unresolved V gene and the rest for unknown reasons. For V, J and clone size, that table is used; D and trimming come from the DNA. This sample comprises about 38,000 clones, 80% to 90% of them detected only once. Of the sample, over 9.5% falls within the top ten clones.

The investigation overall reported the following: CDR3 sequences shared with other epitopes were rare, and differing sequencing approaches may have limited exact matching. No follow-up repertoires were available for chronically infected subjects, since NS3-1073 specific cells were too rare to be sorted. NS3-1073 specific repertoires were highly diverse, with no significant diversity differences between acute resolver, follow-up resolver and acute chronic samples. Because bulk sequencing covered only the TCRbeta chain, the alphabeta pairing of public clonotypes could not be determined. All groups showed preferential use of the TRBV04 and TRBV06 gene families, a pattern that overrepresentation in the naive pool did not explain. Around 14 public clonotypes were found regardless of outcome; one public clonotype used V04-02/J02-02.

Remarks on this clone: Its target antigen remains unknown. Per-base qualities were not stored, and no clone one base away is much larger.

Read against the paper, the sample's time point label means: naive CD8 control sorted from an acute-time-point sample. Enrolled in the Montreal Hepatitis C Cohort (HEPCO) in Canada, the donors were people who inject drugs, and these donors were followed every 3 months. Acute primary HCV infection was defined as a positive HCV RNA or antibody test after a negative test within the previous 24 weeks. Antibodies against CD3, CD8 and CD45RO were used for surface staining, and dead cells were excluded with an aqua fixable dye. The cohort included under 10 spontaneous resolvers, defined as subjects with HCV RNA clearance within 24 weeks. Frozen stocks of peripheral blood mononuclear cells were first thawed, after which negative isolation of CD8+ T cells was carried out using the MACS CD8+ T cell Isolation Kit. Cells were sorted on a BD FACSAria II cell sorter. In the germline V gene, CDR1 corresponds to MGHRA and CDR2 to YSYEKL. From the cysteine through the phenylalanine, the CDR3 covers 15 amino acids. The only DNA kept is the CDR3, 45 bases in frame from the first base. V is pruned by 3 bases and J by 0 bases, leaving 0 bases of the junction without a gene match.

Here the chain combines TRBV4-1 and TRBJ2-7, and 12 junctional nucleotides match TRBD2. The source of this sequence is a woman aged 18-30 years who spontaneously cleared hepatitis C infection. Source material: naive CD8+ T cells from PBMCs. Reading the label with the study, this specimen's cell subset or site is: sorted total naive CD45RO-negative CD8+ T cells. The sequenced DNA: TGCGCCAGCAGCCAGACTAGCGGGAGCTCCTACGAGCAGTACTTC. It encodes CASSQTSGSSYEQYF.